These 25 T cell receptor beta chains came from one sample sequenced in a study of T-cell memory formation after mild COVID-19. TCRdb independently ran MiXCR on the 5' RACE reads; one entry per CDR3 protein. The repertoire holds under 250,000 distinct CDR3 sequences, with 15% as singletons. The sample consisted of PBMCs or a T cell subset sorted from them (not recorded which). The receptors were sampled from an adult woman who had mild COVID-19 (a few samples of this study predate the infection). Cell type and time point are not known.

The chain uses TRBV19 and TRBJ2-3; tentatively, D is TRBD2 (5 bases). Germline values: CDR1 LNHDA, CDR2 SQIVND (reference sequence). V lost 2 bases to trimming and J lost 3 bases, with 9 bases between them. The CDR3 has 14 amino acids. The CDR3 DNA follows: TGTGCCAGTAGTATAAGACTACGGACAGATACGCAGTATTTT. It is translated as CASSIRLRTDTQYF. The variable domain in full, completed from reference TRBV19 and TRBJ2-3, reads DGGITQSPKYLFRKEGQNVTLSCEQNLNHDAMYWYRQDPGQGLRLIYYSQIVNDFQKGDIAEGYSVSREKKESFPLTVTSAQKNPTAFYLCASSIRLRTDTQYFGPGTRLTVL.

This clonotype was seen more than once but under ten times. The chain links TRBV11-2 to TRBJ2-3; 9 bases fit TRBD1. CDR3 length: 15 amino acids. The V gene's germline CDR1 is SGHAT and CDR2 FQNNGV. Trimming took 5 bases from V and 3 from J; bases not matched to a gene: 6. CDR3 nucleotide sequence: TGTGCCAGCAGCCATAGGACAGGGGCTACAGATACGCAGTATTTT. Encoded protein: CASSHRTGATDTQYF.

This clonotype was seen a few times. The chain joins TRBV6-2 or TRBV6-3 to TRBJ2-5; the D gene could be TRBD1 or TRBD2 (5 bases each). The V gene's germline CDR1 is MNHEY and CDR2 SVGEGT. V lost 8 bases to trimming and J lost 3 bases, with 16 bases between them. The CDR3 runs to 14 residues. The CDR3 sequence is CASGGRPAEETQYF. The CDR3 nucleotides are TGTGCCAGCGGGGGACGCCCCGCGGAAGAGACCCAGTACTTC.

This clonotype was seen a handful of times. This chain links TRBV28 with TRBJ1-5, with D unclear. The CDR3 sequence is 11 residues long. Trimming took off 5 bases at V and 11 bases at J, with 10 bases between the two ends. Germline-derived CDR1 and CDR2 are MDHEN and SYDVKM. CDR3 loop: CASSIQLAQHF. The CDR3 DNA sequence: TGTGCCAGCAGTATCCAGCTGGCCCAGCATTTT.

The V gene is TRBV18, the J gene TRBJ2-4; D possibly corresponds to TRBD2 (6 bases). The CDR3 loop spans 16 amino acids. The V end was cut by 0 bases, the J end by 5 bases, with 14 bases between. In germline, CDR1 is KGHSH, CDR2 LQKENI. The CDR3 reads CASSPPKGGAQNIQYF. CDR3 in DNA: TGTGCCAGCTCACCACCTAAAGGAGGGGCACAAAACATTCAGTACTTC. Supplemented by reference TRBV18 and TRBJ2-4, the full variable domain reads NAGVMQNPRHLVRRRGQEARLRCSPMKGHSHVYWYRQLPEEGLKFMVYLQKENIIDESGMPKERFSAEFPKEGPSILRIQQVVRGDSAAYFCASSPPKGGAQNIQYFGAGTRLSVL.

This clonotype came up a few times. V is TRBV5-1 and J is TRBJ2-3; no clear D. Germline loops: CDR1 SGHRS, CDR2 YFSETQ. The CDR3 contains 15 residues. The V gene lost 5 bases and the J gene lost 6 bases, with 19 bases spanning the gap. The CDR3 DNA reads as TGCGCCAGCAGTCTAGTCCACCCCGGAAGGGATACGCAGTATTTT. Its translation: CASSLVHPGRDTQYF.

This clonotype was seen a few times. The CDR3 loop reads CASSLVWRDGYTF. The DNA for the CDR3 is TGTGCCAGCAGCTTAGTTTGGAGAGATGGCTACACCTTC. The rearrangement links TRBV7-9 to TRBJ1-2; D uncertain. This CDR3 region has 13 residues. Per the germline V gene, CDR1 is SEHNR and CDR2 is FQNEAQ (reference sequence). V shed 1 base and J shed 6 bases, with 9 bases lying between them. The variable domain in full, completed from reference TRBV7-9 and TRBJ1-2, reads DTGVSQNPRHKITKRGQNVTFRCDPISEHNRLYWYRQTLGQGPEFLTYFQNEAQLEKSRLLSDRFSAERPKGSFSTLEIQRTEQGDSAMYLCASSLVWRDGYTFGSGTRLTVV.

This clonotype was counted at least ten times. The chain carries TRBV3-1 and TRBJ2-7; D is unresolved. Germline V gene sequence: CDR1 LGHDT, CDR2 YNNKEL (reference sequence). The CDR3 runs to 13 residues. Trimming stripped 4 bases from V and 7 bases from J, with 14 bases between. The DNA of the CDR3 is TGTGCCAGCAGCCCGCCAGGCTCCCGGGAGCAGTACTTC. Protein product: CASSPPGSREQYF.

The chain carries TRBV9 and TRBJ2-1; 11 nucleotides line up with TRBD2. V shed 1 base, J shed 4 bases, and the junction held 4 bases outside the gene matches. The germline gives CDR1 SGDLS, CDR2 YYNGEE. This CDR3 comprises 16 residues. DNA for the CDR3: TGTGCCAGCAGCGTAACTGGGACTAGCGGTTACAATGAGCAGTTCTTC. As protein: CASSVTGTSGYNEQFF.

The chain joins TRBV12-3 or TRBV12-4 to TRBJ1-1, with no clear D. The V gene lost 8 bases and the J gene lost 0 bases, with 13 bases spanning the gap. CDR3 length equals 14 residues. CDR3 protein: CASGMVDMNTEAFF. Written as DNA, the CDR3 is TGTGCCAGCGGGATGGTAGACATGAACACTGAAGCTTTCTTT.

This clonotype was seen many times. The chain recombines TRBV7-6 with TRBJ2-5; no clear D gene. V was clipped by 7 bases and J by 2 bases, with 14 bases between them. This CDR3 has 14 residues. From germline, CDR1 is SGHVS and CDR2 FNYEAQ. As DNA, the CDR3 is TGTGCCAGCACCTTGGGTGGGCAGCAAGAGACCCAGTACTTC. As protein: CASTLGGQQETQYF. The whole variable domain, remainder taken from reference TRBV7-6 and TRBJ2-5, is GAGVSQSPRYKVTKRGQDVALRCDPISGHVSLYWYRQALGQGPEFLTYFNYEAQQDKSGLPNDRFSAERPEGSISTLTIQRTEQRDSAMYRCASTLGGQQETQYFGPGTRLLVL.

This clonotype showed up just a few times. The V call is TRBV7-8, the J call TRBJ1-1; maybe TRBD1 (5 bases). CDR1 is SGHVS, CDR2 FQNEAQ, per germline. The CDR3 spans 14 residues. V was pared by 2 bases and J by 4 bases, with 11 bases between. Here the CDR3 DNA reads TGTGCCAGCAGCTTATTATCCGGGGCCACTGAAGCTTTCTTT. Translating gives CASSLLSGATEAFF.

The chain is built from TRBV7-9 and TRBJ1-4; D not resolved. The V and J ends lost 3 bases and 15 bases respectively, with 23 bases between them. Germline V gene data show CDR1 as SEHNR and CDR2 as FQNEAQ (reference sequence). The CDR3 covers 15 residues. The CDR3 is CASSLDSRTGSKMFF. CDR3 nucleotide sequence: TGTGCCAGCAGCTTGGATTCCCGGACGGGATCTAAAATGTTTTTT.

Only a few counts were recorded for this clonotype. The rearrangement uses TRBV19 and TRBJ2-5; 11 bases are shared with TRBD2. The trim removed 3 bases at V and 1 base at J, leaving 7 bases unmatched. Germline loops: CDR1 LNHDA, CDR2 SQIVND (reference sequence). The CDR3 length is 17 residues. The CDR3 nucleotides are TGTGCCAGTAGTATTGGACTAGCGGGCCTTACCCAAGAGACCCAGTACTTC. Its translation: CASSIGLAGLTQETQYF.

In its sample, this clonotype was seen a few times. This chain connects TRBV12-3 or TRBV12-4 to TRBJ2-1, with 16 bases identical to TRBD2. This CDR3 is built from 17 residues. V lost 3 bases and J lost 3; bases outside the gene matches: 2. The CDR3 DNA reads TGTGCCAGCAGTTTGGGACTAGCGGGAGGGCACTACAATGAGCAGTTCTTC. Translation: CASSLGLAGGHYNEQFF.

This clonotype has at least ten counts. The chain combines TRBV5-1 with TRBJ2-7; the D gene is possibly TRBD1 (6 bases). Germline CDR1 reads SGHRS; CDR2 reads YFSETQ. V lost 2 bases and J lost 0, with 15 bases in between. The CDR3 has 16 residues. The CDR3 bases are TGCGCCAGCAGCTTCGGGTGGTGGACAGCCTCCTACGAGCAGTACTTC. This sequence encodes CASSFGWWTASYEQYF.

The chain is built from TRBV2 and TRBJ1-1, with TRBD1 as a possible D gene (5 bases). Trimming pared 2 bases from V and 11 bases from J, leaving 18 bases between. This CDR3 has 14 amino acids. Germline CDR1 is SNHLY and CDR2 is FYNNEI. CDR3 loop: CASSESRGAGLAFF. CDR3 nucleotide sequence: TGTGCCAGCAGTGAAAGTCGGGGCGCTGGCTTGGCTTTCTTT.

In its sample, this clonotype was seen a few times. The chain is built from TRBV6-1 and TRBJ1-5; 9 nucleotides line up with TRBD1. The CDR3 covers 15 residues. With 6 bases clipped from V and 2 bases from J, the junction kept 5 bases outside the gene matches. Germline V gene sequence: CDR1 MNHNS, CDR2 SASEGT. DNA of the CDR3: TGTGCCAGCAGAAAGGACAGGGGAGGCAATCAGCCCCAGCATTTT. Its translation is CASRKDRGGNQPQHF.

This clonotype was recorded at least ten times. This chain connects TRBV19 to TRBJ2-7; D is perhaps TRBD2 (6 bases). V was pared by 1 base and J by 5 bases, with 12 bases between. CDR3 size: 14 residues. Germline loops: CDR1 LNHDA, CDR2 SQIVND (reference sequence). The CDR3 reads CASSIGLGSHEQYF. The CDR3 region has the DNA TGTGCCAGTAGTATAGGACTAGGAAGCCACGAGCAGTACTTC. The full variable domain, with the rest looked up from reference TRBV19 and TRBJ2-7, is DGGITQSPKYLFRKEGQNVTLSCEQNLNHDAMYWYRQDPGQGLRLIYYSQIVNDFQKGDIAEGYSVSREKKESFPLTVTSAQKNPTAFYLCASSIGLGSHEQYFGPGTRLTVT.

The rearrangement links TRBV20-1 to TRBJ2-2; 7 bases match TRBD1. This CDR3 region has 17 residues. Losses at the gene ends were 0 bases for V and 4 bases for J; bases not matched to a gene: 11. CDR1 is DFQATT, CDR2 SNEGSKA, per germline (reference sequence). As DNA, the CDR3 is TGCAGTGCTAGAGATACCCCCAAGGGGGCGCGCACCGGGGAGCTGTTTTTT. This encodes CSARDTPKGARTGELFF.

The table lists this clonotype with a few counts. This chain links TRBV11-2 with TRBJ1-5, with D possibly matching TRBD1 (5 bases). CDR1 is SGHAT and CDR2 is FQNNGV in the germline V gene. This CDR3 is 15 amino acids long. The V gene lost 5 bases and the J gene lost 5 bases, with 16 bases spanning the gap. The CDR3 loop is CASSPSLGVDQPQHF. CDR3 in DNA: TGTGCCAGCAGCCCCAGCCTGGGGGTGGATCAGCCCCAGCATTTT.

This clonotype was recorded a few times. The V and J genes are TRBV18 and TRBJ2-3, with TRBD1 matching over 7 bases. There are 17 residues in the CDR3. V lost 1 base to trimming and J lost 0 bases; unmatched junction nucleotides: 7. From germline, CDR1 is KGHSH and CDR2 LQKENI. Here the CDR3 reads CASSPRTTGASTDTQYF. The CDR3 DNA reads as TGTGCCAGCTCACCACGAACAACAGGGGCGAGCACAGATACGCAGTATTTT.

The V gene is TRBV12-3 or TRBV12-4, the J gene TRBJ1-6; 8 bases line up with TRBD1. With V trimmed by 4 bases and J by 10 bases, 12 bases remained unmatched. The CDR3 has 16 residues. CDR3 protein: CASSSGQGRVGSPLHF. Written as DNA, the CDR3 is TGTGCCAGCAGTTCCGGACAGGGAAGGGTTGGGTCACCCCTCCACTTT.

Only a few counts were recorded for this clonotype. This chain uses TRBV4-1 with TRBJ1-6; TRBD1 aligns across 9 bases. CDR1 MGHRA and CDR2 YSYEKL come from the germline V gene. The CDR3 is 18 amino acids. The trim removed 0 bases at V and 5 bases at J, leaving 8 bases unmatched. DNA of the CDR3: TGCGCCAGCAGCCAAGAAGGGACAGGGTCTCTTCATAATTCACCCCTCCACTTT. Amino acid sequence: CASSQEGTGSLHNSPLHF.

In this sample, this clonotype turned up many times. V gene TRBV10-3 combines with J gene TRBJ2-7; D may be TRBD2 (6 bases). The CDR3 has 13 amino acids. The V and J ends lost 2 bases and 3 bases respectively, with 8 bases between them. Germline CDR1 ENHRY, CDR2 SYGVKD. In DNA, the CDR3 is TGTGCCATCAGTGAGCTGGGGGGCTACGAGCAGTACTTC. Its translation is CAISELGGYEQYF.